This TCR beta chain was identified in a study of blood T cell repertoires in COVID-19. The CDR3 has 14 amino acids. With 0 bases removed from V and 9 bases from J, the gap between germline ends came to 9 bases. In germline, CDR1 is SGHAT, CDR2 FQNNGV. Repertoires were generated with immunoSEQ multiplex PCR, while TCRdb's copy carries only in-frame clones and drops some. The sample contains under 95,000 clones, about nine tenths of which appear only once. V and J are TRBV11-2 and TRBJ1-6; D gene ambiguous. This sequence was found in a woman between 50 and 59 years old in a cohort sampled during active COVID-19. Sequenced material: peripheral blood. The DNA for the CDR3 is TGTGCCAGCAGCTTAGATCTTGTAGCTTCACCCCTCCACTTT. Translation gives CASSLDLVASPLHF.